Detailed here is one TCR beta chain. This sample was taken from a study of Ad26.COV2.S vaccination and SARS-CoV-2 variants. Treatment meaning: around 19 received Ad26.COV2.S at low or high dose, single or two shots; 5 received placebo; per-sample allocation not given. It was on day 63 after the first vaccine or placebo injection that samples were taken. V lost 1 base and J lost 4, with 13 bases in between. Germline V gene sequence: CDR1 SGHTA, CDR2 FQGNSA. This CDR3 region has 16 residues. Data came from immunoSEQ multiplex PCR; TCRdb stores just in-frame clones and leaves some out. In the table there are 250,000 or so clones, around 88% of which are singletons.

The clonotype originates from a person aged 18-65 years who received the Ad26.COV2.S COVID-19 vaccine or a placebo. The V gene is TRBV7-2, the J gene TRBJ1-4, with TRBD1 as a possible D gene (6 bases). The sequencing here drew on peripheral blood, taken in a trial of Ad26.COV2.S vaccine versus placebo. CDR3 loop: CASSLGQAVGNEKLFF. The CDR3 DNA is TGTGCCAGCAGCTTAGGACAGGCGGTGGGTAATGAAAAACTGTTTTTT.